What follows is one T cell receptor (beta chain) and its context. In the original processing: How many nucleated cells were present was estimated from reference gene primer amplification. Data came from immunoSEQ multiplex PCR; TCRdb stores just in-frame clones and leaves some out. V, J and clone size derive from that table, while D and trimming were established from the DNA sequence. Among roughly 270,000 clones listed, around 90% were seen once. The sample is drawn from a study of blood T cell repertoires in COVID-19. As for the study in general: Donors in the United States, Italy and Spain gave samples during acute or convalescent COVID-19. T cells, B-cell-depleted T cells, or PBMCs provided the cDNA or gDNA that served as material.

Looked up from germline, CDR1 is LNHDA and CDR2 is SQIVND (reference sequence). The V end lost 3 bases, the J end lost 2 bases, and 19 bases lay between the germline ends. There are 17 residues in the CDR3. Sequenced material: peripheral blood. The sequence derives from a man aged 18 to 35 with active or convalescent COVID-19. The chain links TRBV19 to TRBJ1-2; D is possibly TRBD1 (6 bases). The CDR3 nucleotides are TGTGCCAGTAGTATGTTTTCAGGGGATGTTTGGAACTATGGCTACACCTTC. Translation: CASSMFSGDVWNYGYTF.